This T cell receptor (beta chain) was profiled in a study of cytomegalovirus exposure and HLA in healthy donors. In the PCR, 60 Vbeta and 13 Jbeta primers were used. Assay: immunoSEQ multiplex PCR; the TCRdb copy retains only in-frame clones and omits some. The profile shows 150,000 to 200,000 clones, over 70% of them singletons. CDR1 and CDR2 (germline): MDHEN, SYDVKM. The CDR3 has 16 residues. J gave up 4 bases and V 5 bases, and 10 bases lay outside the gene matches. V is TRBV28 and J is TRBJ1-3, with 8 bases aligning to TRBD1. The sequence came from a male donor in good health and CMV-seronegative. Source material: PBMCs. CDR3 amino acids: CASSPRTGPQGNTIYF. The CDR3, as DNA: TGTGCCAGCAGTCCTCGGACAGGGCCTCAAGGAAACACCATATATTTT.